The 12 T cell receptor delta chains given below trace back to one sample, sequenced in a study of gamma-delta chains in newborns, infants, children. TCRdb used CATT to re-call clones from the reads. This sample has under 8,000 delta-chain clones; less than 2.5% occur once, and the top ten carry approximately 11%. Input material: blood. All receptors derive from a child who was a newborn, infant or young child, either healthy, febrile or measles-vaccinated (not recorded which).

This clone was detected a few times. The mismatch at residue 12 between this DNA's translation and the TCRdb protein of a much larger clone likely reflects a read error; the protein shown is translated from the DNA. J is TRDJ1 and V is TRDV2; 8 positions agree with TRDD3. Germline lookup yields CDR1 GEAIGNYY and CDR2 EKD. This CDR3 contains 16 residues. This chain's CDR3 is CACSTGGQRHTNKLIF. The DNA of the CDR3 is TGTGCCTGTTCTACTGGGGGTCAACGCCACACCAATAAACTCATCTTT.

This clone has just a few counts. TCRdb's protein for this DNA is that of a much larger clone and differs from the translation at residue 10, likely a read error; the protein shown is the DNA translation. The rearrangement links TRDV2 to TRDJ2; D is perhaps TRDD3 (6 bases). Trimming removed 3 bases from V and 0 bases from J, with 19 bases in between. The CDR3 runs 18 residues. Germline-derived CDR1 and CDR2 are GEAIGNYY and EKD. CDR3 DNA: TGTGCCTGTGACCCCGTGGGGGGGGAAGAAGCTTTGACAGCACAACTCTTCTTT. Translated: CACDPVGGEEALTAQLFF.

This clone was counted only a few times. The protein recorded in TCRdb does not match the translated DNA at residue 11; the protein presented here comes from translating the DNA. The chain combines TRDV2 with TRDJ3; maybe TRDD3 (5 bases). The CDR3 is made up of 16 amino acids. The germline gives CDR1 GEAIGNYY, CDR2 EKD. The CDR3 loop is CACVTVETWDARQMFF. CDR3 in DNA: TGTGCCTGTGTCACGGTTGAGACCTGGGACGCCCGACAGATGTTTTTC.

Remarks on this clone: For this DNA, TCRdb reports the protein of a much larger clone, which diverges at residue 8, most likely from a read error; the protein presented here is translated directly from the DNA. This chain uses TRDV2 with TRDJ3; TRDD3 agrees at 9 bases. Germline V gene lookup returns CDR1 GEAIGNYY and CDR2 EKD. CDR3 length equals 18 residues. V gave up 2 bases and J gave up 0 bases; unmatched junction bases: 4. The CDR3 loop is CACDILGDDSWDTRQMFF. CDR3 sequence (DNA): TGTGCCTGTGACATACTGGGGGACGACTCCTGGGACACCCGACAGATGTTTTTC.

This clone ranks as medium-sized. This same CDR3 is encoded by further DNA sequences in the sample. The chain employs TRDV2 and TRDJ3; 9 bases are a match to TRDD3. This CDR3 is built from 19 residues. V gave up 0 bases and J gave up 2 bases; unmatched junction bases: 7. Per germline, CDR1 GEAIGNYY and CDR2 EKD. DNA for the CDR3: TGTGCCTGTGACACCGTGCTGGGGGATGCCGCCTGGGACACCCGACAGATGTTTTTC. Its protein product is CACDTVLGDAAWDTRQMFF.

This clone was observed a handful of times. This probably arose from a read error, given a far larger clone one base away. Additional DNA sequences in this sample encode the identical CDR3. This chain uses TRAV29/DV5 with TRDJ2; 10 bases line up with TRDD3. The CDR3 totals 18 residues. Germline V gene data show CDR1 as NSMFDY and CDR2 as ISSIKDK. After removal of 0 bases from V and 2 bases from J, the junction contained 10 bases not matched to a gene. CDR3 DNA sequence: TGTGCAGCAAGCGTAGTACGCGGGGGATACGCCTTGACAGCACAACTCTTCTTT. Protein product: CAASVVRGGYALTAQLFF.

Turning to this clone: TCRdb shows a much larger clone's protein in place of this DNA's translation, and the two differ at residue 13, likely through a read error; the protein shown is translated from the DNA. This rearrangement joins TRDV2 to TRDJ1, with 8 bases lining up with TRDD3. The germline CDR1 and CDR2 sequences are GEAIGNYY and EKD. The CDR3 extends over 15 amino acids. CDR3 sequence (DNA): TGTGCCTGTGACACCCTCTGGGGGAACACCGATAAACCCATCTTT. This encodes CACDTLWGNTDKPIF.

This clone was detected a few times. TCRdb's listed protein matches a much larger clone and diverges from this DNA's translation at residue 11, likely through a read error; the protein shown comes from the DNA. This chain joins TRDV2 and TRDJ3; maybe TRDD3 (6 bases). Germline assignment: CDR1 GEAIGNYY and CDR2 EKD. The CDR3 loop spans 18 amino acids. V was shortened by 3 bases and J by 5 bases, with 19 bases between the two germline ends. The chain's CDR3 is CACDLRGEGPRDTRQMFF. CDR3 coding DNA: TGTGCCTGTGACCTGCGGGGGGAAGGGCCCCGGGACACCCGACAGATGTTTTTC.

A few counts support this clone. The rearrangement links TRDV1 to TRDJ1; D perhaps matches TRDD3 (7 bases). This CDR3 region has 24 residues. V lost 5 bases, J lost 0 bases, and 40 bases lay in between. CDR1 TSWWSYY and CDR2 QGS come from the germline V gene. CDR3 coding DNA: TGTGCTCTTGGGTTTTCCCCGGCGAAGGCCTTCCCCTATATCTGGGGGCCTTACACCGATAAACTCATCTTT. The encoded protein is CALGFSPAKAFPYIWGPYTDKLIF.

This clone was seen more than once but under ten times. The amino acid sequence in TCRdb belongs to a much larger clone and departs from this DNA's translation at residue 3, likely a sequencing read error; the sequence shown is translated from the DNA. The V and J genes are TRDV2 and TRDJ3, with 10 bases matching TRDD3. CDR1 is GEAIGNYY, CDR2 EKD, per germline. This CDR3 comprises 16 residues. CDR3 region: CASDVLGDGDTRQMFF. The CDR3 DNA follows: TGTGCCAGTGACGTACTGGGGGATGGGGACACCCGACAGATGTTTTTC.

This clone is labeled as medium-sized. The chain employs TRDV2 and TRDJ1; a possible D gene is TRDD3 (6 bases). The CDR3 extends over 15 amino acids. V lost 3 bases, J lost 0 bases, and 13 bases lay in between. Per germline, CDR1 GEAIGNYY and CDR2 EKD. The CDR3: CACDRTGQNTDKLIF. The DNA of the CDR3 is TGTGCCTGTGACCGTACTGGGCAGAACACCGATAAACTCATCTTT.

There are a few counts of this clone. A much larger clone is a single base away; this may be a read error. Other DNA sequences within the sample encode an identical CDR3. This chain links TRDV2 with TRDJ3; 7 positions match TRDD3. CDR1 is GEAIGNYY, CDR2 EKD, per germline. This CDR3 spans 18 amino acids. The CDR3 coding sequence is TGTGCCTGCGACACCGCTGGGGGCCACTCCTGGGACACCCGACAGATGTTTTTC. It is translated as CACDTAGGHSWDTRQMFF.